The 16 T cell receptor beta chains given below trace back to one sample, sequenced in a study of blood T cell repertoires in COVID-19. Sequenced by immunoSEQ multiplex PCR; TCRdb stores in-frame clones only, minus some. This table holds approximately 400,000 clones, approximately 89% found once. The specimen was peripheral blood. These receptors were collected from a woman between 50 and 59 years old with COVID-19, enrolled during active disease.

The chain links TRBV19 to TRBJ2-1, with TRBD2 identical over 13 bases. Per the germline V gene, CDR1 is LNHDA and CDR2 is SQIVND (reference sequence). V was pared by 3 bases and J by 9 bases, with 2 bases of the junction left unmatched. The CDR3 covers 14 residues. The CDR3 protein is CASSMGLAGFEQFF. CDR3 bases: TGTGCCAGTAGTATGGGACTAGCGGGGTTTGAGCAGTTCTTC.

V gene TRBV6-5 combines with J gene TRBJ1-5; 9 positions agree with TRBD1. The CDR3 totals 15 residues. With V trimmed by 6 bases and J by 7 bases, 10 bases remained unmatched. CDR1 MNHEY and CDR2 SVGAGI come from the germline V gene. CDR3: CASSADRGIGQPQHF. The CDR3 nucleotides are TGTGCCAGCAGCGCTGACAGGGGGATAGGACAGCCCCAGCATTTT.

The chain carries TRBV10-2 and TRBJ1-1; D possibly corresponds to TRBD1 (5 bases). In germline, CDR1 is WSHSY, CDR2 SAAADI. V dropped 2 bases and J dropped 4 bases, with 11 bases sitting between them. The CDR3 length is 14 residues. The CDR3 DNA sequence: TGCGCCAGCAGTGAGAACAGGCGGGGCACTGAAGCTTTCTTT. Translation gives CASSENRRGTEAFF.

V is TRBV7-6 and J is TRBJ1-2, with 8 bases that match TRBD1. The CDR3 is 15 residues long. CDR1 and CDR2 from the germline V gene are SGHVS and FNYEAQ. The junction had 7 bases not matched to a gene; V was cut back by 1 base and J by 6 bases. Here the CDR3 reads CASSLEPRTGNGYTF. The CDR3, as DNA: TGTGCCAGCAGCTTAGAGCCGAGGACAGGGAATGGCTACACCTTC.

The chain recombines TRBV27 with TRBJ1-4; the match to TRBD1 covers 9 bases. Germline V gives CDR1 MNHEY, CDR2 SMNVEV (reference sequence). This CDR3 comprises 14 residues. V lost 5 bases to trimming and J lost 7 bases; unmatched junction nucleotides: 5. CDR3 protein: CASSLQGASEKLFF. The CDR3, as DNA: TGTGCCAGCAGTCTACAGGGGGCAAGTGAAAAACTGTTTTTT.

The chain is built from TRBV9 and TRBJ2-3; 7 bases fit TRBD2. The CDR3 sequence is 18 residues long. Germline loops: CDR1 SGDLS, CDR2 YYNGEE. Germline trimming cut 0 bases from V and 0 bases from J; bases unmatched to any gene: 10. Written as DNA, the CDR3 is TGTGCCAGCAGCGTAGACCCCGGGGGGACTACTAGCACAGATACGCAGTATTTT. Translation gives CASSVDPGGTTSTDTQYF.

This clone has only one observation. The V and J genes are TRBV30 and TRBJ1-2, with 7 nucleotides matching TRBD1. Per germline, CDR1 GTSNPN and CDR2 SVGIG (reference sequence). The CDR3 contains 14 residues. CDR3 residues: CAFDRDSSNYGYTF. The CDR3 DNA reads TGTGCTTTCGACCGGGACAGCTCTAACTATGGCTACACCTTC.

The V and J genes are TRBV3-1 (or the pseudogene TRBV3-2) and TRBJ2-7, with 11 bases identical to TRBD2. Germline CDR1 reads LGHDT; CDR2 reads YNNKEL (reference sequence). This CDR3 is 16 amino acids long. V was clipped by 0 bases and J by 7 bases; unmatched bases: 8. CDR3 region: CASSQESLAGGEEQYF. As DNA, the CDR3 is TGTGCCAGCAGCCAAGAGTCCCTAGCGGGGGGCGAAGAGCAGTACTTC.

The chain recombines TRBV5-4 with TRBJ1-1, with D uncertain. The V end lost 0 bases, the J end lost 2 bases, and 8 bases lay between the germline ends. CDR3 length equals 14 residues. Germline CDR1 is SGHNT and CDR2 is YYREEE (reference sequence). CDR3 in amino acids: CASSLEIGNTEAFF. The CDR3 nucleotides read TGTGCCAGCAGCTTGGAAATCGGTAACACTGAAGCTTTCTTT.

The chain couples TRBV10-3 to TRBJ2-2; 9 bases align to TRBD1. In germline, CDR1 is ENHRY, CDR2 SYGVKD. This CDR3 is 15 amino acids long. The V gene end was trimmed by 4 bases and the J gene end by 5 bases; junction bases not matched to a gene: 5. This CDR3 reads CAISGGQGETGELFF. The CDR3 DNA follows: TGTGCCATCAGTGGGGGACAGGGAGAGACCGGGGAGCTGTTTTTT.

The genes are TRBV27 and TRBJ1-5; 7 bases line up with TRBD1. V lost 5 bases and J lost 6; bases outside the gene matches: 10. The CDR3 is 15 residues long. Looked up from germline, CDR1 is MNHEY and CDR2 is SMNVEV (reference sequence). Here the CDR3 reads CASSLVGGLSQPQHF. For the CDR3, the DNA is TGTGCCAGCAGTCTCGTAGGGGGCTTGTCTCAGCCCCAGCATTTT.

The rearrangement links TRBV11-2 to TRBJ1-2; D is possibly TRBD1 (6 bases). V gave up 6 bases and J gave up 8 bases, with 13 bases separating them. The germline CDR1 and CDR2 sequences are SGHAT and FQNNGV. The CDR3 consists of 12 residues. CDR3 loop: CASRGGNVGYTF. In DNA, the CDR3 is TGTGCCAGCAGAGGGGGAAATGTAGGCTACACCTTC. Full variable domain (outside the CDR3, taken from reference TRBV11-2 and TRBJ1-2): EAGVAQSPRYKIIEKRQSVAFWCNPISGHATLYWYQQILGQGPKLLIQFQNNGVVDDSQLPKDRFSAERLKGVDSTLKIQPAKLEDSAVYLCASRGGNVGYTFGSGTRLTVV.

The rearrangement uses TRBV7-9 and TRBJ1-4; 9 bases line up with TRBD1. The CDR3 contains 14 residues. After removal of 7 bases from V and 10 bases from J, the junction contained 10 bases not matched to a gene. Germline V gene lookup returns CDR1 SEHNR and CDR2 FQNEAQ (reference sequence). In DNA form, the CDR3 reads TGTGCCAGCATCCTGGGACAGGGACCCGGAAAACTGTTTTTT. It yields the protein CASILGQGPGKLFF. The full variable domain, with the rest looked up from reference TRBV7-9 and TRBJ1-4, is DTGVSQNPRHKITKRGQNVTFRCDPISEHNRLYWYRQTLGQGPEFLTYFQNEAQLEKSRLLSDRFSAERPKGSFSTLEIQRTEQGDSAMYLCASILGQGPGKLFFGSGTQLSVL.

Remarks on this clone: Other DNA sequences within the sample encode an identical CDR3. The CDR3 nucleotides are TGCGCCAGCAGCTTGGGTGGACTAGCGGGCACAGATACGCAGTATTTT. Translation gives CASSLGGLAGTDTQYF. The chain employs TRBV5-1 and TRBJ2-3, with 10 bases identical to TRBD2. This CDR3 is 16 amino acids long. J was trimmed by 1 base and V by 0 bases; bases with no gene match: 2. Germline CDR1 SGHRS, CDR2 YFSETQ.

The V call is TRBV5-1, the J call TRBJ1-4, with 7 bases identical to TRBD1. Germline V gene lookup returns CDR1 SGHRS and CDR2 YFSETQ. The ends lost 0 bases at V and 8 bases at J; junction bases unmatched: 4. This CDR3 comprises 14 residues. The CDR3 sequence is CASSLAGTAEKLFF. The CDR3 DNA sequence: TGCGCCAGCAGCTTGGCCGGGACAGCCGAAAAACTGTTTTTT.

This clone was observed a handful of times. The rearrangement links TRBV5-1 to TRBJ1-3; 9 nucleotides align to TRBD1. V dropped 4 bases and J dropped 4; count of bases not matched to a gene: 6. Germline lookup yields CDR1 SGHRS and CDR2 YFSETQ. There are 15 residues in the CDR3. The CDR3 nucleotides are TGCGCCAGCAGCCCCCGGACAGGGGCCGGAAACACCATATATTTT. It codes for CASSPRTGAGNTIYF.